This TCR beta chain is from a study of blood T cell repertoires in COVID-19. Authors' processing steps: Counts of nucleated cells, estimated from reference gene primer amplification, were obtained. Clones were read by immunoSEQ multiplex PCR, and TCRdb kept only the in-frame ones, dropping some. V and J calls and clone size are copied from that table; D and trimming were computed from the DNA. The sample carries approximately 250,000 clones, 75% to 90% recorded once. The material sequenced was peripheral blood. The clonotype originates from a man aged 30-40 years with active or convalescent COVID-19.

The CDR3 DNA reads as TGTGCCAGCAGTGAAGCTGGGACAGCCGATGCCTACGAGCAGTACTTC. Its translation: CASSEAGTADAYEQYF. The chain carries TRBV2 and TRBJ2-7; 7 bases align to TRBD1. CDR3 length: 16 amino acids. The V gene end was trimmed by 0 bases and the J gene end by 2 bases; junction bases not matched to a gene: 7. Germline CDR1 is SNHLY and CDR2 is FYNNEI.